This paragraph reports one T cell receptor beta chain. The antigen is unknown. This entry comes from a study of cytomegalovirus exposure and HLA in healthy donors. Germline-derived CDR1 and CDR2 are MNHNY and SVGAGI (reference sequence). This CDR3 has 14 residues. Between the trimmed V and J ends, which lost 8 bases and 3 bases, there was a span of 11 bases. Study-level results: In terms of immune exposure information, only CMV serostatus was available. Reports showed the classifier diagnosing cytomegalovirus status with high specificity and sensitivity. It emerged from a later analysis that several of the most significant clusters appeared to be linked to common viral pathogens.

This PCR relied on a set of 60 Vbeta primers and 13 Jbeta primers. Using immunoSEQ multiplex PCR, the repertoire was profiled, and TCRdb retains in-frame clones only, with some absent. The sample records about 180,000 clones, around 81% being singletons. The sequenced material came from PBMCs. The chain has TRBV6-6 and TRBJ1-6, with D possibly matching TRBD1 (5 bases). The receptor comes from a young woman in good health and CMV-seropositive. The DNA for the CDR3 is TGTGCCAGCGAAACAGGAGACTATAATTCACCCCTCCACTTT. Translation gives CASETGDYNSPLHF.